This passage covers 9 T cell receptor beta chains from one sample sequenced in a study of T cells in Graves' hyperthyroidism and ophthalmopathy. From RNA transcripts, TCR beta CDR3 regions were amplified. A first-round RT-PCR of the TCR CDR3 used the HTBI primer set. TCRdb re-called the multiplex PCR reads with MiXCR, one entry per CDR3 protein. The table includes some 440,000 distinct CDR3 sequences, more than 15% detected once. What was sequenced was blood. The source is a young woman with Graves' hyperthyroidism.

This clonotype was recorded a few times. The DNA of the CDR3 is TGTGCCAGCAGCTCCGGGACTAGCGGGAAGATGAATGAGCAGTTCTTC. Protein sequence: CASSSGTSGKMNEQFF. This chain links TRBV5-4 with TRBJ2-1, with 13 nucleotides matching TRBD2. There are 16 residues in the CDR3. V lost 3 bases to trimming and J lost 7 bases; unmatched junction nucleotides: 7. Germline loops: CDR1 SGHNT, CDR2 YYREEE (reference sequence).

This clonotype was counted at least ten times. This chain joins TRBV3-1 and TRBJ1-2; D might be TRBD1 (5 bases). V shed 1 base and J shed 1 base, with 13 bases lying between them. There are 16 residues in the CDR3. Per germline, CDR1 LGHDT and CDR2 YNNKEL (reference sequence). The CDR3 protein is CASSQGGWGDNYGYTF. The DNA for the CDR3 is TGTGCCAGCAGCCAAGGGGGGTGGGGAGATAACTATGGCTACACCTTC.

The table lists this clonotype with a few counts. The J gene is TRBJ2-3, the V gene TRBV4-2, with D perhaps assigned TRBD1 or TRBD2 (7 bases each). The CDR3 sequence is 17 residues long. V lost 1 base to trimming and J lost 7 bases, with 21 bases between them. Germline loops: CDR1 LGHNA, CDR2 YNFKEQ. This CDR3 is CASSQVPRGGPRNTQYF. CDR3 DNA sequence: TGTGCCAGCAGCCAAGTCCCCAGGGGGGGCCCTCGGAATACGCAGTATTTT.

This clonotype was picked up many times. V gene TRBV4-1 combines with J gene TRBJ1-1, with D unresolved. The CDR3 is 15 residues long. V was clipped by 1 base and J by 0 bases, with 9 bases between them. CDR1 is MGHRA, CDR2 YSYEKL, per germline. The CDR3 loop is CASSQVRQMNTEAFF. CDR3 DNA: TGCGCCAGCAGCCAAGTGAGGCAGATGAACACTGAAGCTTTCTTT.

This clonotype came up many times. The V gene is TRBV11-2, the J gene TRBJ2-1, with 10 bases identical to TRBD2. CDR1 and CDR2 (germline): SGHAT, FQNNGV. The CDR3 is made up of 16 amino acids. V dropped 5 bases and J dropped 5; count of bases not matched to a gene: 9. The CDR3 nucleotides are TGTGCCAGCAGCCGACTGAGCGGGGGGGCGAACAATGAGCAGTTCTTC. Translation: CASSRLSGGANNEQFF.

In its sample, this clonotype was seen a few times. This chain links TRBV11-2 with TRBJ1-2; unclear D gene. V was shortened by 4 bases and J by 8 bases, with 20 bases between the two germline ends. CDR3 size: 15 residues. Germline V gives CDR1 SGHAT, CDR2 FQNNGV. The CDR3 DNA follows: TGTGCCAGCAGCTCCCTCCGCCGGGGTTCCTTCGGCTACACCTTC. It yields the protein CASSSLRRGSFGYTF.

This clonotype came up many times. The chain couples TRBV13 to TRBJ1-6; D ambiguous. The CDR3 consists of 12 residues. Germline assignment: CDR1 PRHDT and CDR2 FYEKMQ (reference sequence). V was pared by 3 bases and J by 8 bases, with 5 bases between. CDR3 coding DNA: TGTGCCAGCAGCTTGATCGATTCACCCCTCCACTTT. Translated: CASSLIDSPLHF. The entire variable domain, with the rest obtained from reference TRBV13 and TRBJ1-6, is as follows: AAGVIQSPRHLIKEKRETATLKCYPIPRHDTVYWYQQGPGQDPQFLISFYEKMQSDKGSIPDRFSAQQFSDYHSELNMSSLELGDSALYFCASSLIDSPLHFGNGTRLTVT.

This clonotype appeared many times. The DNA of the CDR3 is TGTGCCTGCCCACCAGGGGGGGCCAACTATGGCTACACCTTC. As protein: CACPPGGANYGYTF. This chain links TRBV30 with TRBJ1-2; 7 nucleotides align to TRBD1. J was trimmed by 2 bases and V by 6 bases; bases with no gene match: 9. CDR3 length equals 14 residues. The germline gives CDR1 GTSNPN, CDR2 SVGIG (reference sequence).

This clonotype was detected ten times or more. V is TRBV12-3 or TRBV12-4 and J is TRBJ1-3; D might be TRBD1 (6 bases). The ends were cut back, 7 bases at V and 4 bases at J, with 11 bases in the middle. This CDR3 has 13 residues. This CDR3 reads CASNSDRGNTIYF. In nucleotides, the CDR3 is TGTGCCAGCAATTCGGACAGAGGAAACACCATATATTTT.